This TCR beta chain originates from a study of cytomegalovirus exposure and HLA in healthy donors. A few counts support this clone. What it binds is not known. Study-wide points: It was likely that a cluster of highly shared sequence variants was a sequencing artifact.

The PCR had 60 Vbeta and 13 Jbeta primers. Authors' methods: As a later analysis found, there were around 86 million unique TCR beta chains, of which roughly 11 million were shared. The protocol was immunoSEQ multiplex PCR, while the TCRdb copy is restricted to in-frame clones and leaves out a portion. Clonal size and the V and J genes are those of that table, whereas D and trimming came from the DNA. The data contain about 160,000 clones, about 80% of them seen just once; the ten biggest clones take up approximately 1.3%. The sequenced sample consisted of PBMCs. The sequence derives from a man younger than 40 in good health and CMV-seronegative.

The CDR3 reads CASRDTGGTGELFF. The CDR3 nucleotides are TGTGCCAGCAGGGACACCGGGGGAACCGGGGAGCTGTTTTTT. The chain combines TRBV2 with TRBJ2-2, with a weak D call TRBD2 (6 bases). The germline V gene encodes CDR1 SNHLY and CDR2 FYNNEI. This CDR3 is built from 14 residues. The germline V and J ends were trimmed by 6 bases and 5 bases, with 13 bases remaining between them.